The entry below gives a single T cell receptor (beta chain) sequence along with its context. The antigen remains unidentified. The sample is drawn from a study of T cells in localized non-small cell lung cancer. Overall study findings and caveats: Median detection of top 100 tumor clones in adjacent lung was 57 clones.

This CDR3 is 14 amino acids long. V was pared by 7 bases and J by 8 bases, with 17 bases between. Germline CDR1 is MDHEN and CDR2 is SYDVKM. TCRdb keeps only in-frame clones here, not all; method: immunoSEQ multiplex PCR. Here the sample spans about 59,000 clones, just over 90% being singletons. V is TRBV28 and J is TRBJ1-4, with a possible D match to TRBD1 (6 bases). Sequenced here: peripheral blood, sampled before any cancer treatment. The origin of this receptor is a man aged 40 to 69 with stage I lung adenocarcinoma. As DNA, the CDR3 is TGTGCCAGCAACCCCGGGGGGGGGCGGGAAAAACTGTTTTTT. It specifies CASNPGGGREKLFF. The full variable domain, completed using reference TRBV28 and TRBJ1-4, is DVKVTQSSRYLVKRTGEKVFLECVQDMDHENMFWYRQDPGLGLRLIYFSYDVKMKEKGDIPEGYSVSREKKERFSLILESASTNQTSMYLCASNPGGGREKLFFGSGTQLSVL.